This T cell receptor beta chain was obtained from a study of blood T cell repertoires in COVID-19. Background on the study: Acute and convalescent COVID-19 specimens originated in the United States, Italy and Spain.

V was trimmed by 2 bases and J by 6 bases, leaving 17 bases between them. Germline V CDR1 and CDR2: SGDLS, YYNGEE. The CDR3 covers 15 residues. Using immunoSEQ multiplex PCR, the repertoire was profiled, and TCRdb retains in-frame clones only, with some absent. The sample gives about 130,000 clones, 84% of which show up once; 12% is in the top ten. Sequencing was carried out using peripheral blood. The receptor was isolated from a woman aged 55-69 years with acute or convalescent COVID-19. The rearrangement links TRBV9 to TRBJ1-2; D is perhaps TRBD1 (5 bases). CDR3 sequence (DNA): TGTGCCAGCAGCGTGGGGGACTGGCCGGATGATGGCTACACCTTC. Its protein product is CASSVGDWPDDGYTF.